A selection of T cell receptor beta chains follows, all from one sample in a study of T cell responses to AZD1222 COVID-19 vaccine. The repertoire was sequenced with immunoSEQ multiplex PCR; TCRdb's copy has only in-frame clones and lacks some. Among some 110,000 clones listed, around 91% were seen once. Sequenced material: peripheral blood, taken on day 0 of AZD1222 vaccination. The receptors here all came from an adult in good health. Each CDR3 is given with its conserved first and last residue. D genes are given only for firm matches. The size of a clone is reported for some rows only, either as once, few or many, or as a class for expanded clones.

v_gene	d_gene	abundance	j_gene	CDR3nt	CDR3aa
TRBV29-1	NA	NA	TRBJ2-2	TGCAGCGTGGACGGGGCGGGCTCGAACACCGGGGAGCTGTTTTTT	CSVDGAGSNTGELFF
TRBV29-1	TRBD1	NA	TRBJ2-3	TGCAGCGTGACAGGGGGCACAGATACGCAGTATTTT	CSVTGGTDTQYF
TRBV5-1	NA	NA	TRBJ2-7	TGCGCCAGCAGCCAACAGGAGGGGACCTACGAGCAGTACTTC	CASSQQEGTYEQYF
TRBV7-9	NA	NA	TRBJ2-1	TGTGCCAGCAGCTTATCTGGCAGCTCCTACAATGAGCAGTTCTTC	CASSLSGSSYNEQFF
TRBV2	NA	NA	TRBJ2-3	TGTGCCAGCGGCGCCCCCGGGCTAGATACGCAGTATTTT	CASGAPGLDTQYF
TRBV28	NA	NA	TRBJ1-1	TGTGCCAGCAGTTTATTCCGGGGGGCTGAAGCTTTCTTT	CASSLFRGAEAFF
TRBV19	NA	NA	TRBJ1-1	TGTGCCAGTAGTATTTGGGACGCATCTAACACTGAAGCTTTCTTT	CASSIWDASNTEAFF
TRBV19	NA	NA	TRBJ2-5	TGTGCCACCCAAAACCTCGGGGGACCCCAAGAGACCCAGTACTTC	CATQNLGGPQETQYF
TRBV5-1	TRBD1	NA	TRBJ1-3	TGCGCCAGCAGCGAGTCGTGGACAGGGACGGGAAACACCATATATTTT	CASSESWTGTGNTIYF
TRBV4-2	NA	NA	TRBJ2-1	TGTGCCAGCAGCCCGCTTGGGTTGAGCGCGTCCTACAATGAGCAGTTCTTC	CASSPLGLSASYNEQFF
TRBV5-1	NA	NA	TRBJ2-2	TGCGCCAGCAGCTTGGGAGGGCTCCTGAACACCGGGGAGCTGTTTTTT	CASSLGGLLNTGELFF
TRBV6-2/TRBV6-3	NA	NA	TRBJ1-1	TGTGCCAGCAGTTACAAGCAGGGTTCTGATGAAGCTTTCTTT	CASSYKQGSDEAFF
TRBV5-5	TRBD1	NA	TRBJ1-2	TGTGCCAGCAGCCCGGGACAGGAGTCCTACACCTTC	CASSPGQESYTF
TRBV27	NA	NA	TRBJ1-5	TGTGCCAGCCGAAGTGGCAATCAGCCCCAGCATTTT	CASRSGNQPQHF
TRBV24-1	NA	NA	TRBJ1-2	TGTGCCACCAGTGATTTATGGACTAACTATGGCTACACCTTC	CATSDLWTNYGYTF
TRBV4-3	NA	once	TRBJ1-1	TGCGCCAGCAGCCAAGATATCCTGAAGAACACTGAAGCTTTCTTT	CASSQDILKNTEAFF
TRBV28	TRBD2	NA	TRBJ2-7	TGTGCCAGCAGTTCAAAAGGAGGACTAGCGGGGTACGAGCAGTACTTC	CASSSKGGLAGYEQYF
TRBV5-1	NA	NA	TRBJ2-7	TGCGCCAGCTCCCCCCAGGGGAAATCCTACGAGCAGTACTTC	CASSPQGKSYEQYF
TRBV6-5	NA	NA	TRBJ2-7	TGTGCCAGCAATCAAGGGCTTGACGAGCAGTACTTC	CASNQGLDEQYF
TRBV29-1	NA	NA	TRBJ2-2	TGCAGCGTGGGGGGACAGTTACACACCGGGGAGCTGTTTTTT	CSVGGQLHTGELFF
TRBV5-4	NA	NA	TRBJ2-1	TGTGCCAGCAGCTTGGTGGGGGGCACCTACAATGAGCAGTTCTTC	CASSLVGGTYNEQFF
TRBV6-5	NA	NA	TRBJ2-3	TGTGCCATGGGCGGGAGCACAGATACGCAGTATTTT	CAMGGSTDTQYF
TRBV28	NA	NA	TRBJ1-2	TGTGCCAGCAGTGGGGCGGGGGAGTCCCTCTATGGCTACACCTTC	CASSGAGESLYGYTF
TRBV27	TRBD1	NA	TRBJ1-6	TGTGCCAGCAGATTCCCGACAGGGGGCTCCTATAATTCACCCCTCCACTTT	CASRFPTGGSYNSPLHF
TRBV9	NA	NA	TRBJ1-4	TGTGCCAGCAGCGTTGGTACGGGGGCCTATAATGAAAAACTGTTTTTT	CASSVGTGAYNEKLFF
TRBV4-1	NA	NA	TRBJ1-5	TGCGCCAGCAGCCAAGAGGCGAGCGGGGCGGGGACCGGCAATCAGCCCCAGCATTTT	CASSQEASGAGTGNQPQHF
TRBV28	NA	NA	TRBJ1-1	TGTGCCAGCAGTCCCGGGGCATTGAACACTGAAGCTTTCTTT	CASSPGALNTEAFF
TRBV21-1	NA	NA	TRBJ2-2	TGTGCCAGCCTGGGGTGCACCGGGGAGCTGTTTTTT	CASLGCTGELFF
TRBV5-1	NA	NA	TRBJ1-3	TGCGCCAGCAGCTCGGGACGGAGCTCTGGAAACACCATATATTTT	CASSSGRSSGNTIYF
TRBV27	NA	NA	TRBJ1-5	TGTGCCAGCAGCCCCGTCCAGGTCAGCAATCAGCCCCAGCATTTT	CASSPVQVSNQPQHF
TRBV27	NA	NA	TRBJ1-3	TGTGCCAGCAGTTTAAGTACAGGGTCCGGAAACACCATATATTTT	CASSLSTGSGNTIYF
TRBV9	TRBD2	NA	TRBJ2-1	TGTGCCAGCAGCCCTGGGACTAGGGGGGACAATGAGCAGTTCTTC	CASSPGTRGDNEQFF
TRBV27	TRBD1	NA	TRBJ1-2	TGTGCCAGCAGGAGGGACAGCCTAAGCTATGGCTACACCTTC	CASRRDSLSYGYTF
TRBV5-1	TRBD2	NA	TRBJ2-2	TGCGCCAGCTCTCCTGGGCTAGCGGCGAACACCGGGGAGCTGTTTTTT	CASSPGLAANTGELFF
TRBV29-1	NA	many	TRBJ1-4	TGCAGCGTTGTTCTAGGCCACGACGGTCGTGAAAAACTGTTTTTT	CSVVLGHDGREKLFF
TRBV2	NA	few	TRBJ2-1	TGTGCCAGCAGTTCCCTATGGGGTGAGCAGTTCTTC	CASSSLWGEQFF
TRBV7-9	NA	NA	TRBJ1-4	TGTGCCAGCAGCTCAGCGGGGGGCAGGAGTGAAAAACTGTTTTTT	CASSSAGGRSEKLFF
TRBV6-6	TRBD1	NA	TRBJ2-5	TGTGCCAGCAGTTACTTGGGGACAGCCCAAGAGACCCAGTACTTC	CASSYLGTAQETQYF
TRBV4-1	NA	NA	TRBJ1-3	TGCGCCAGCAGCCAAGGGCAGGGAGGTTCTGGAAACACCATATATTTT	CASSQGQGGSGNTIYF
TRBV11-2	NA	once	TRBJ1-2	TGTGCCAGCACCGAAACGGGGTATGGCTACACCTTC	CASTETGYGYTF
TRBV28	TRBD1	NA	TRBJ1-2	TGTGCCAGCAGTGGCAGGGGCAGGGGGGCATATGGCTACACCTTC	CASSGRGRGAYGYTF
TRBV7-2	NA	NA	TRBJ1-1	TGTGCCAGCAGCTTAGGATTCATAACTGAAGCTTTCTTT	CASSLGFITEAFF
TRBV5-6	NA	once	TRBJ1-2	TGTGCCAGCAGCTTGGCACAGGGAGGGTATGGCTACACCTTC	CASSLAQGGYGYTF
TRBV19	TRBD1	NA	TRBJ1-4	TGTGCCAGTAGATACAGGGGAGGCCCAACTAATGAAAAACTGTTTTTT	CASRYRGGPTNEKLFF
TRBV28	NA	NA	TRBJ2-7	TGTGCCAGCAGTTTAGACAAGGGACGGTTCTACGAGCAGTACTTC	CASSLDKGRFYEQYF
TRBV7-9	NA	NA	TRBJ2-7	TGTGCCAGCAGCGCCTCAGGGGCCTACGAGCAGTACTTC	CASSASGAYEQYF
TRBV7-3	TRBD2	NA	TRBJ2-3	TGTGCCAGCAGCTTAGATGGGCTAGCGGGAAGCACAGATACGCAGTATTTT	CASSLDGLAGSTDTQYF
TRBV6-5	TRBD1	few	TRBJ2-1	TGTGCCAGCAGTTACTCGACTCGGGACAGAATTAATGAGCAGTTCTTC	CASSYSTRDRINEQFF
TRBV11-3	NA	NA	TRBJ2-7	TGTGCCAGCAGCTTAGGGCCGAGCTCCTACGAGCAGTACTTC	CASSLGPSSYEQYF
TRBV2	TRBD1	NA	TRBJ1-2	TGTGCCAGCATGAGGGGGCGCGGCTACACCTTC	CASMRGRGYTF
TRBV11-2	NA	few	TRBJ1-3	TGTGCCAGCAGCTTACGAGGACAGAGCTTCTCTGGAAACACCATATATTTT	CASSLRGQSFSGNTIYF
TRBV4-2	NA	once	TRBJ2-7	TGTGCCAGCAGACTGGGGACGGGGGTCTACGAGCAGTACTTC	CASRLGTGVYEQYF
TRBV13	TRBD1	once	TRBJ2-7	TGTGCCAGCAGCTTACAGGGGGCCGGCTACGAGCAGTACTTC	CASSLQGAGYEQYF
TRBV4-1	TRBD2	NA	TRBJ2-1	TGCGCCAGCACCGGACACGGGACTAGCGGGACCAATGAGCAGTTCTTC	CASTGHGTSGTNEQFF
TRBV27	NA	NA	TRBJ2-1	TGTGCCAGCAGTTTTTCATTGGGGGAGTTGGGGCATGAGCAGTTCTTC	CASSFSLGELGHEQFF
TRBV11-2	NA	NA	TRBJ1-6	TGTGCCAGCAGCCCGGTTCTCTCAGACCTCCACTTT	CASSPVLSDLHF
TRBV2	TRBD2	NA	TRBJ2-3	TGTGCCGTACAGACTAGCGGGGGGAACACAGATACGCAGTATTTT	CAVQTSGGNTDTQYF
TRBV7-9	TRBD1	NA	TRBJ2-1	TGTGCCAGCAGCTCGAAAAAGACAGGGGTTCATGAGCAGTTCTTC	CASSSKKTGVHEQFF
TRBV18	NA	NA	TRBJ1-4	TGTGCCAGCTCCCGAACTGCTTACGGACAGCAGGCAACTGAAAAACTGTTTTTT	CASSRTAYGQQATEKLFF